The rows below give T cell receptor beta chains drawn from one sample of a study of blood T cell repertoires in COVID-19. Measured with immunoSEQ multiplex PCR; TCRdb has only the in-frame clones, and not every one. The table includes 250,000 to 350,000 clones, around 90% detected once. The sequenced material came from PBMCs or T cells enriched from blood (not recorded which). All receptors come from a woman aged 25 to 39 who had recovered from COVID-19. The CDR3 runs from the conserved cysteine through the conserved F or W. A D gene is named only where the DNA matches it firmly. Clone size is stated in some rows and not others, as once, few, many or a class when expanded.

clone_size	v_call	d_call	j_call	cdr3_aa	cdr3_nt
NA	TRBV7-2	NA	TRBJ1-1	CASSPRIQFMNTEAFF	TGTGCCAGCAGCCCCCGTATACAGTTCATGAACACTGAAGCTTTCTTT
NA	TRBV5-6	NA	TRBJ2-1	CASSLRTAYNEQFF	TGTGCCAGCAGCTTGAGGACAGCCTACAATGAGCAGTTCTTC
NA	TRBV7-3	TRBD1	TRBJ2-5	CASSPTIGQGGQETQYF	TGTGCCAGCAGCCCTACGATTGGACAGGGCGGGCAAGAGACCCAGTACTTC
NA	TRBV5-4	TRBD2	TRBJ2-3	CASSPTSGSGSTDTQYF	TGTGCCAGCAGCCCGACTAGCGGGAGCGGGAGCACAGATACGCAGTATTTT
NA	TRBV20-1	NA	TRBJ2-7	CSAFTGEQYF	TGCAGTGCTTTTACTGGCGAGCAGTACTTC
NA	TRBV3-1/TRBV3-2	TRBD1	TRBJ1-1	CASSLRTGKGFF	TGTGCCAGCAGCCTACGGACAGGGAAAGGTTTCTTT
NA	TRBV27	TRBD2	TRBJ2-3	CASSSPLVAGGGTDTQYF	TGTGCCAGCAGTTCGCCCCTGGTGGCGGGAGGAGGAACAGATACGCAGTATTTT
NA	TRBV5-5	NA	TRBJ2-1	CASSGDSRSYNEQFF	TGTGCCAGCAGCGGGGACTCCCGTTCCTACAATGAGCAGTTCTTC
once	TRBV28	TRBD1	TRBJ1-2	CASTAPGQGPLYGYTF	TGTGCCAGCACCGCCCCCGGACAGGGGCCTCTCTATGGCTACACCTTC
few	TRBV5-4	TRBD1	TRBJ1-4	CASSSDRELTNEKLFF	TGTGCCAGCAGCTCCGACAGGGAACTCACTAATGAAAAACTGTTTTTT
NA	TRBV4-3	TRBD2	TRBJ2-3	CASSQAGLASLTDTQYF	TGCGCCAGCAGCCAAGCGGGACTAGCGAGCCTCACAGATACGCAGTATTTT
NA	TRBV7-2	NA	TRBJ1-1	CASSYTLTEAFF	TGTGCCAGCAGCTACACGCTGACTGAAGCTTTCTTT
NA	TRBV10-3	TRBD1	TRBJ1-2	CAISVRDRGFGYTF	TGTGCCATCAGTGTAAGGGACAGGGGATTCGGCTACACCTTC
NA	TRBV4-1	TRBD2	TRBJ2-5	CASSQDGAGGSETQYF	TGCGCCAGCAGCCAAGATGGCGCGGGAGGTTCAGAGACCCAGTACTTC
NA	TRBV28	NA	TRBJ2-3	CASEAPHGDTQYF	TGTGCCAGCGAGGCCCCCCATGGCGATACGCAGTATTTT
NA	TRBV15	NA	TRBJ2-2	CATPKRSPNTGELFF	TGTGCCACCCCCAAACGTAGCCCCAACACCGGGGAGCTGTTTTTT
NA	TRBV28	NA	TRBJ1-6	CASRLGRRSSYNSPLHF	TGTGCCAGCAGGCTGGGGAGGAGGAGCTCCTATAATTCACCCCTCCACTTT
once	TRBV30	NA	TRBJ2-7	CAWSVGGFAQSGPYEQYF	TGTGCCTGGAGTGTAGGAGGGTTTGCCCAAAGTGGTCCCTACGAGCAGTACTTC
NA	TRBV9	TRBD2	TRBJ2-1	CASSVVTSGRAVYNEQFF	TGTGCCAGCAGCGTAGTAACTAGCGGGAGGGCCGTTTACAATGAGCAGTTCTTC
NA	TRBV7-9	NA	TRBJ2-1	CASSLQEGEQFF	TGTGCCAGCAGCTTACAGGAAGGCGAGCAGTTCTTC
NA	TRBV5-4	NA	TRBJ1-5	CASSLQGGQPQHF	TGTGCCAGCAGCCTACAGGGTGGTCAGCCCCAGCATTTT
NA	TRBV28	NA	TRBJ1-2	CASSSGTNGYTF	TGTGCCAGCAGTTCCGGGACAAATGGCTACACCTTC
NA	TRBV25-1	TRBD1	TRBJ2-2	CASSPGQGTGELFF	TGTGCCAGCAGTCCGGGACAGGGCACCGGGGAGCTGTTTTTT
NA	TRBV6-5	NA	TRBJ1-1	CASSYSNVNTEAFF	TGTGCCAGCAGTTACTCCAATGTTAACACTGAAGCTTTCTTT
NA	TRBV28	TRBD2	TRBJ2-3	CASSFRGLAPNTDTQYF	TGTGCCAGCAGTTTTCGAGGACTAGCGCCAAACACAGATACGCAGTATTTT
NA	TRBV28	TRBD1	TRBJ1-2	CASSLYDRGVPGYTF	TGTGCCAGCAGTTTATATGACAGGGGGGTCCCTGGCTACACCTTC
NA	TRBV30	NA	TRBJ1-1	CAWSAFFLFGEGNTEAFF	TGTGCCTGGAGTGCATTCTTCCTTTTTGGGGAGGGGAACACTGAAGCTTTCTTT
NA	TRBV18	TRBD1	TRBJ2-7	CASSPETGGYEQYF	TGTGCCAGCTCACCGGAGACAGGGGGGTACGAGCAGTACTTC
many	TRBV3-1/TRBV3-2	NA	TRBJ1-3	CASSPRDTGNTIYF	TGTGCCAGCAGCCCCCGGGACACTGGAAACACCATATATTTT
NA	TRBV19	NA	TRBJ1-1	CASSAATGLLDTEAFF	TGTGCCAGTAGTGCTGCGACGGGGTTATTGGACACTGAAGCTTTCTTT
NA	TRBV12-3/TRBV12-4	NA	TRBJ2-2	CASTTEFTGELFF	TGTGCCAGCACGACAGAGTTCACCGGGGAGCTGTTTTTT
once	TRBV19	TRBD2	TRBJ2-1	CASSTGLAGNEQFF	TGTGCCAGTAGTACGGGACTAGCGGGTAATGAGCAGTTCTTC
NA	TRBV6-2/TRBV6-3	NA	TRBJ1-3	CASSYGQNSGNTIYF	TGTGCCAGCAGTTACGGACAAAACTCTGGAAACACCATATATTTT
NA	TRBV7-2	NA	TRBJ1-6	CASSLAPRNSPLHF	TGTGCCAGCAGCTTAGCACCGAGGAATTCACCCCTCCACTTT
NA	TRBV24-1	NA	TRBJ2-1	CATSASGGGHEQFF	TGTGCCACCAGTGCCTCAGGAGGGGGCCATGAGCAGTTCTTC
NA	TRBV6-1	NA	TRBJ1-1	CASSEFAGRVTEAFF	TGTGCCAGCAGTGAATTTGCAGGGAGGGTCACTGAAGCTTTCTTT
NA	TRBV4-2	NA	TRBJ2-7	CASSQEVSSYEQYF	TGTGCCAGCAGCCAAGAGGTTAGCTCCTACGAGCAGTACTTC